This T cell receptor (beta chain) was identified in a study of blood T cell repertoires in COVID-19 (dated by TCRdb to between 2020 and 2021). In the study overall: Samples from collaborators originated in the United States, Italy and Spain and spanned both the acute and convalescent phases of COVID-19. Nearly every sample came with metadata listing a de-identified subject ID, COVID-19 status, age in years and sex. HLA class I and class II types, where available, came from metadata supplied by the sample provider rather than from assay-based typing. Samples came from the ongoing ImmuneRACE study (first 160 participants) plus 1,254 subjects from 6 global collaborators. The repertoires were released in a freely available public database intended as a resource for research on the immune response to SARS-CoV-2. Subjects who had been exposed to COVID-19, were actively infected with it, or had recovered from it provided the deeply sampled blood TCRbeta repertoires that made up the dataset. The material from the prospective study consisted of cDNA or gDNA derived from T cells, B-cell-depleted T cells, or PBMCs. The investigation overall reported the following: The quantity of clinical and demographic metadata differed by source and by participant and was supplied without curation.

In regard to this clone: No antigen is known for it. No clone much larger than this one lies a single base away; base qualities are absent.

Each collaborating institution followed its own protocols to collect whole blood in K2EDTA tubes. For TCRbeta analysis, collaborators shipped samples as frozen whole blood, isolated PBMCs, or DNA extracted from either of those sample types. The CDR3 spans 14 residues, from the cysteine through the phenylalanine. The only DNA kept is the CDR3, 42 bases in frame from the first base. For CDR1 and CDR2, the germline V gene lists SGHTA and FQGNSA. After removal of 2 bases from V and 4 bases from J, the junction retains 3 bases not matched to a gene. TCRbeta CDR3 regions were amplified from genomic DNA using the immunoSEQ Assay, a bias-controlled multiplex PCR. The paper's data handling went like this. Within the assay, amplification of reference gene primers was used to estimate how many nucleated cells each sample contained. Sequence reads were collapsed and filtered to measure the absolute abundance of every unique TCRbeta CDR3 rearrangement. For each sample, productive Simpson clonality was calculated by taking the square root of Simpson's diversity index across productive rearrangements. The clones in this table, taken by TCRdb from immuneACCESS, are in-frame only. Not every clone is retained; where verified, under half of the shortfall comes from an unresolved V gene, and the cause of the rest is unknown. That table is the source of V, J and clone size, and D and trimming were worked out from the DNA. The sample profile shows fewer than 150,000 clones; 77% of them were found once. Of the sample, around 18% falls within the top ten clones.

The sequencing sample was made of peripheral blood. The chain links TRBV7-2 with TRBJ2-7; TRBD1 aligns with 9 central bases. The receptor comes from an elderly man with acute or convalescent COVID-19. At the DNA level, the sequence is TGTGCCAGCAGCTTAACAGGGGGCGCTTACGAGCAGTACTTC. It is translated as CASSLTGGAYEQYF. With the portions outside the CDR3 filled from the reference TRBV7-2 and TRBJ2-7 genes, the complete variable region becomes GAGVSQSPSNKVTEKGKDVELRCDPISGHTALYWYRQSLGQGLEFLIYFQGNSAPDKSGLPSDRFSAERTGGSVSTLTIQRTQQEDSAVYLCASSLTGGAYEQYFGPGTRLTVT.